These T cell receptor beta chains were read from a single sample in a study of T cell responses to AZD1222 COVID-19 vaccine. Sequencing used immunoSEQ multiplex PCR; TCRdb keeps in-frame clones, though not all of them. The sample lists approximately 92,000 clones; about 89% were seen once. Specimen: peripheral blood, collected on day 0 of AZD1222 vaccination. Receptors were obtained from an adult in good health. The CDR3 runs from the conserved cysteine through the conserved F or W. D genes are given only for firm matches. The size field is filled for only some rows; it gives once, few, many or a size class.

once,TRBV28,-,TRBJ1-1,CASTRLGRGNTEAFF,TGTGCCAGCACTCGGCTCGGGAGGGGGAACACTGAAGCTTTCTTT
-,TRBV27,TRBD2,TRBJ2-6,CASTGWLAGGPGANVLTF,TGTGCCAGCACCGGGTGGCTAGCGGGGGGGCCAGGGGCCAACGTCCTGACTTTC
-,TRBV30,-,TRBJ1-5,CAWSPLGGRNQPQHF,TGTGCCTGGAGTCCCTTGGGGGGCAGGAATCAGCCCCAGCATTTT
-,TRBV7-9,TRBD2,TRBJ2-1,CASSYPSGRVTSSYNEQFF,TGTGCCAGCAGCTACCCTAGCGGGAGGGTTACGAGCTCCTACAATGAGCAGTTCTTC
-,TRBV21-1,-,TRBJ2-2,CASSKVAGARNTGELFF,TGTGCCAGCAGCAAAGTAGCGGGGGCCAGAAACACCGGGGAGCTGTTTTTT
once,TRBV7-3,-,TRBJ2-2,CASSLLGGYDTGELFF,TGTGCCAGCAGCCTACTTGGGGGTTACGACACCGGGGAGCTGTTTTTT
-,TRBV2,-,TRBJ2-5,CASSTEGHLGETQYF,TGTGCCAGCAGCACAGAGGGCCACCTGGGAGAGACCCAGTACTTC
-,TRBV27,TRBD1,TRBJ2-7,CASSVSGTGSDEQYF,TGTGCCAGCAGTGTGTCCGGGACAGGGTCCGACGAGCAGTACTTC
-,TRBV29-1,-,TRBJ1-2,CSVEAVSLDGYTF,TGCAGCGTTGAGGCAGTCTCTCTGGATGGCTACACCTTC
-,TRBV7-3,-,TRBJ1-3,CASRPVQGTIYF,TGTGCCAGCAGACCCGTCCAAGGCACCATATATTTT
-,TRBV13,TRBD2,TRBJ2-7,CASSRTSGSYEQYF,TGTGCCAGCAGCCGGACTAGCGGGAGCTACGAGCAGTACTTC
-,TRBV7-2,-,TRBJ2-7,CASSLEPLRHEQYF,TGTGCCAGCAGCTTAGAACCTTTGAGACACGAGCAGTACTTC
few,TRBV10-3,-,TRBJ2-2,CAIIGVSNTGELFF,TGTGCCATCATCGGCGTTTCGAACACCGGGGAGCTGTTTTTT
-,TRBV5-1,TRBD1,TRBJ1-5,CASSLTGGVSNQPQHF,TGCGCCAGCAGCTTGACAGGGGGCGTCAGCAATCAGCCCCAGCATTTT
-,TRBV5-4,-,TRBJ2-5,CASSLNAAAQETQYF,TGTGCCAGCAGCTTGAATGCGGCAGCACAAGAGACCCAGTACTTC
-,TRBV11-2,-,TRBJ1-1,CASSNQGNTEAFF,TGTGCCAGCAGCAATCAAGGGAACACTGAAGCTTTCTTT
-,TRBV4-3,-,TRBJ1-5,CASSQDYRGRFNQPQHF,TGCGCCAGCAGCCAAGATTATCGAGGCAGGTTCAATCAGCCCCAGCATTTT
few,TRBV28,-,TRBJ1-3,CATANRDHWFINTIYF,TGTGCCACCGCCAACAGGGATCACTGGTTCATAAACACCATATATTTT
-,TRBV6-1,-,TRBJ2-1,CASSEIVLYNEQFF,TGTGCCAGCAGTGAAATTGTCCTTTACAATGAGCAGTTCTTC
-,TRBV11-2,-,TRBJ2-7,CASSKPFWEQYF,TGTGCCAGCAGCAAGCCTTTTTGGGAGCAGTACTTC
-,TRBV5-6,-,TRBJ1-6,CASSPVDRYNSPLHF,TGTGCCAGCAGCCCGGTTGACAGGTATAATTCACCCCTCCACTTT
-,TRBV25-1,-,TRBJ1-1,CASSEPGTTAEAFF,TGTGCCAGCAGTGAACCTGGGACGACCGCTGAAGCTTTCTTT
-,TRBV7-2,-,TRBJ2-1,CASSLVGWDSYNEQFF,TGTGCCAGCAGCTTAGTTGGGTGGGATTCCTACAATGAGCAGTTCTTC
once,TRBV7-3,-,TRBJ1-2,CASSPEGSGYTF,TGTGCCAGCAGCCCAGAAGGGTCCGGCTACACCTTC
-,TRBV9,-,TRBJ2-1,CASTLGGSGSNEQFF,TGTGCCAGCACCTTAGGGGGGTCAGGAAGCAATGAGCAGTTCTTC
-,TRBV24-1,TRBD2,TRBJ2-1,CATSGGGSYNEQFF,TGTGCCACCAGTGGGGGGGGGTCCTACAATGAGCAGTTCTTC
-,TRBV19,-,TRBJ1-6,CASRSPGFSPLHF,TGTGCCAGTAGATCACCAGGGTTTTCACCCCTCCACTTT
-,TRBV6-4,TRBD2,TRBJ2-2,CASSDSAGGPGELFF,TGTGCCAGCAGTGACTCAGCGGGGGGGCCCGGGGAGCTGTTTTTT
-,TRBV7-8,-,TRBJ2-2,CASSPLTGELFF,TGTGCCAGCAGCCCATTGACCGGGGAGCTGTTTTTT
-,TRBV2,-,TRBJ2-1,CASIWGRNEQFF,TGTGCCAGCATTTGGGGGAGGAATGAGCAGTTCTTC
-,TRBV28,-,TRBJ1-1,CASSLGGAGTEAFF,TGTGCCAGCAGTTTAGGGGGCGCAGGCACTGAAGCTTTCTTT
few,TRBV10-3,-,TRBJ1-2,CAISDPKEGKGEGGYTF,TGTGCCATCAGTGACCCAAAAGAGGGCAAGGGAGAAGGTGGCTACACCTTC
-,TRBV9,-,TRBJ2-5,CASSLGPQETQYF,TGTGCCAGCAGCTTGGGACCCCAAGAGACCCAGTACTTC
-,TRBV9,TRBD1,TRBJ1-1,CASSVGRDSGGTEAFF,TGTGCCAGCAGCGTAGGTCGGGACAGCGGAGGTACTGAAGCTTTCTTT
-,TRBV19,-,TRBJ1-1,CASSTPRQHTEAFF,TGTGCCAGTAGTACCCCTCGACAGCACACTGAAGCTTTCTTT
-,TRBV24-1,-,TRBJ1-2,CATSVRGWANYGYTF,TGTGCCACCAGTGTTAGGGGATGGGCTAACTATGGCTACACCTTC
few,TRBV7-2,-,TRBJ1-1,CASSLDGGGETEAFF,TGTGCCAGCAGCTTAGATGGGGGTGGGGAAACTGAAGCTTTCTTT
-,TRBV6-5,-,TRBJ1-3,CASSYLGSAGNTIYF,TGTGCCAGCAGTTACTTGGGGTCGGCGGGAAACACCATATATTTT
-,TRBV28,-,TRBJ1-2,CATGTSSYGYTF,TGTGCCACCGGGACGTCCTCCTATGGCTACACCTTC
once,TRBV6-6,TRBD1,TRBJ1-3,CASSYSDRGHGNTIYF,TGTGCCAGCAGTTACTCTGACAGGGGACACGGAAACACCATATATTTT
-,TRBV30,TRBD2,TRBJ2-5,CAWGSFSGTSHGGTQYF,TGTGCCTGGGGGTCCTTTTCCGGGACTAGCCACGGCGGGACCCAGTACTTC
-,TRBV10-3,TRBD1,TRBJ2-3,CATATGWTDTQYF,TGTGCCACTGCGACAGGGTGGACAGATACGCAGTATTTT
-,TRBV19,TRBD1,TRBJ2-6,CASSIQGRGTSGANVLTF,TGTGCCAGTAGTATACAGGGCAGGGGGACCTCTGGGGCCAACGTCCTGACTTTC
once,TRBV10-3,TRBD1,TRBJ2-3,CAISDGRGTGEGDTQYF,TGTGCCATCAGTGACGGCAGGGGGACAGGGGAGGGAGATACGCAGTATTTT
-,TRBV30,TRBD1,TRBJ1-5,CAWSRRGQSNQPQHF,TGTGCCTGGAGTAGGAGGGGGCAGAGCAATCAGCCCCAGCATTTT
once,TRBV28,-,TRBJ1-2,CASSSQGNGYTF,TGTGCCAGCAGCTCCCAGGGGAATGGCTACACCTTC
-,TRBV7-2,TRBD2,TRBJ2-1,CASSPGLAGANEQFF,TGTGCCAGCAGCCCTGGACTAGCGGGAGCCAATGAGCAGTTCTTC
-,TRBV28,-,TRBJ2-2,CASSPPRASAGELFF,TGTGCCAGCAGTCCCCCCAGGGCTTCGGCCGGGGAGCTGTTTTTT
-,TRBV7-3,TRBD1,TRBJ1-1,CASSPRQGANTEAFF,TGTGCCAGCAGCCCCAGACAGGGGGCGAACACTGAAGCTTTCTTT
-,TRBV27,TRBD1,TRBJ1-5,CASSPSDRVGQPQHF,TGTGCCAGCAGTCCCTCGGACAGGGTAGGTCAGCCCCAGCATTTT
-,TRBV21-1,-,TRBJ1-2,CASSKASSAGRIGGYTF,TGTGCCAGCAGCAAAGCGTCTAGCGCAGGGAGGATCGGTGGCTACACCTTC
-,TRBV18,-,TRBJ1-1,CASSPGPNTEAFF,TGTGCCAGCTCACCGGGCCCGAACACTGAAGCTTTCTTT
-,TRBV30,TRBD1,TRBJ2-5,CAWSSWQGVDGETQYF,TGTGCCTGGAGTTCTTGGCAGGGGGTAGATGGAGAGACCCAGTACTTC
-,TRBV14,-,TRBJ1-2,CASSQERVTRYTF,TGTGCCAGCAGCCAAGAACGGGTGACTCGCTACACCTTC
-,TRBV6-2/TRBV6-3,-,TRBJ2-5,CASSYSRWGTPLYAQYF,TGTGCCAGCAGTTATTCCCGATGGGGGACTCCACTCTATGCCCAGTACTTC
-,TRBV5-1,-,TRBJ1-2,CASSLGFRVRDYGYTF,TGCGCCAGCAGCTTGGGCTTCAGGGTTCGGGACTATGGCTACACCTTC
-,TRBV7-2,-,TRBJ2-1,CASSLEAGWVYNEQFF,TGTGCCAGCAGCTTAGAGGCGGGGTGGGTGTACAATGAGCAGTTCTTC